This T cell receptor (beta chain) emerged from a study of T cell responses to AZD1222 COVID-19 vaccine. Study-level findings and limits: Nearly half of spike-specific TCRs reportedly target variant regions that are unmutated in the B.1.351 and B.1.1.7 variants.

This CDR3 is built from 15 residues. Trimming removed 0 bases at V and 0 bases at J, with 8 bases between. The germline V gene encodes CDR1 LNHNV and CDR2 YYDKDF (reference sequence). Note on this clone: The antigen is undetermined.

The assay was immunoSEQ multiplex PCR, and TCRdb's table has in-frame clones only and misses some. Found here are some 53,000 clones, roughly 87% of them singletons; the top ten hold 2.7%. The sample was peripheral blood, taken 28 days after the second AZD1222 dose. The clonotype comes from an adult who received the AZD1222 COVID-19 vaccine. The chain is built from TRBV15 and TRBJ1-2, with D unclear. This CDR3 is CATSREGPANYGYTF. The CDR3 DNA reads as TGTGCCACCAGCAGAGAAGGACCGGCTAACTATGGCTACACCTTC.